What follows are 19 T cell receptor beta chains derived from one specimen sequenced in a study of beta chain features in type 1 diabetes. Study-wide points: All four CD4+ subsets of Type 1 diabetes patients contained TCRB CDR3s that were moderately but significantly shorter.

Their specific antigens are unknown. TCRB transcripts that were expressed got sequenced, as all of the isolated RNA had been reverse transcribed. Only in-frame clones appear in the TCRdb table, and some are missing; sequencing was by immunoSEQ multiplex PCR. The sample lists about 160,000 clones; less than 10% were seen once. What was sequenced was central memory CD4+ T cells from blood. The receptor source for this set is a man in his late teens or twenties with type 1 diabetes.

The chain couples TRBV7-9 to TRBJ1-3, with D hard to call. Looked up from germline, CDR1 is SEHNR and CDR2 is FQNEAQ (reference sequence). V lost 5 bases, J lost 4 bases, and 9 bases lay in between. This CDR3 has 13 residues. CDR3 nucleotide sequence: TGTGCCAGCAGCGCGAGAGGAGGAAACACCATATATTTT. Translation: CASSARGGNTIYF.

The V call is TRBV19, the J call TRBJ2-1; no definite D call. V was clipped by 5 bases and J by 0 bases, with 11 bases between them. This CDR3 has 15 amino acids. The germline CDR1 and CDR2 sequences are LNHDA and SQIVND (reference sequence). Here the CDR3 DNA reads TGTGCCAGTAGTCCGGCGGCCAGCTCCTACAATGAGCAGTTCTTC. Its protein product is CASSPAASSYNEQFF.

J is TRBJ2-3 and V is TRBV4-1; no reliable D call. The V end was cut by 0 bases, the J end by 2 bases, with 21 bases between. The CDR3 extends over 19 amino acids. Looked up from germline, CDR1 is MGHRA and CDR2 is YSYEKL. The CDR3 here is CASSQDVAPRLRSTDTQYF. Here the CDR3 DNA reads TGCGCCAGCAGCCAAGATGTCGCGCCCAGGTTGAGATCCACAGATACGCAGTATTTT.

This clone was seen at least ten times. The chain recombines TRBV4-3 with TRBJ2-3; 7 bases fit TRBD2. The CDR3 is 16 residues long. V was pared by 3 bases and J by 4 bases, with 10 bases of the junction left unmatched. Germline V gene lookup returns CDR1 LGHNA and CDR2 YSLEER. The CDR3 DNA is TGCGCCAGCAGCCATTTGGCGCTAGCGGCCTCAGATACGCAGTATTTT. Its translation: CASSHLALAASDTQYF.

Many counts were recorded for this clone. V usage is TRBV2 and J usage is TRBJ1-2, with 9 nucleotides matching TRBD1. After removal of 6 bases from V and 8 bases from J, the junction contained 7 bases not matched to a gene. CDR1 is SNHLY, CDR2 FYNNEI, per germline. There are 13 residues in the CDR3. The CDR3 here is CASRPTGTGGYTF. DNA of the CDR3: TGTGCCAGCAGGCCGACAGGGACAGGGGGCTACACCTTC. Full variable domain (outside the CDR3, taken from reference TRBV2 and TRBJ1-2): EPEVTQTPSHQVTQMGQEVILRCVPISNHLYFYWYRQILGQKVEFLVSFYNNEISEKSEIFDDQFSVERPDGSNFTLKIRSTKLEDSAMYFCASRPTGTGGYTFGSGTRLTVV.

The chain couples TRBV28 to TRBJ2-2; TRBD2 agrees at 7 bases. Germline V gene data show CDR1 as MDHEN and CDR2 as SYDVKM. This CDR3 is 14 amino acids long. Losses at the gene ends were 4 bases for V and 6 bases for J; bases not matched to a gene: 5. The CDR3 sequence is CASSSAGVPGELFF. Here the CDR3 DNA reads TGTGCCAGCAGTTCTGCGGGGGTCCCCGGGGAGCTGTTTTTT.

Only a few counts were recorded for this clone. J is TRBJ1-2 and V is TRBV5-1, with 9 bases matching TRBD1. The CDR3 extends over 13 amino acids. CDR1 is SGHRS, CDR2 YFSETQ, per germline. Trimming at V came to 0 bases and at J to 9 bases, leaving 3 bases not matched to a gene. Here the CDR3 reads CASSLVGQGSYTF. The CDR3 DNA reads TGCGCCAGCAGCTTGGTTGGACAGGGGAGCTACACCTTC.

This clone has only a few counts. CDR3 in amino acids: CASSFPKEGDGEQFF. The CDR3 DNA reads TGTGCCAGCAGCTTCCCCAAGGAAGGAGACGGGGAGCAGTTCTTC. V is TRBV7-9 and J is TRBJ2-1; D gene unclear. Germline-derived CDR1 and CDR2 are SEHNR and FQNEAQ (reference sequence). The CDR3 is made up of 15 amino acids. The V and J ends lost 3 bases and 10 bases respectively, with 19 bases between them. The full variable domain, its missing parts supplied by reference TRBV7-9 and TRBJ2-1, is DTGVSQNPRHKITKRGQNVTFRCDPISEHNRLYWYRQTLGQGPEFLTYFQNEAQLEKSRLLSDRFSAERPKGSFSTLEIQRTEQGDSAMYLCASSFPKEGDGEQFFGPGTRLTVL.

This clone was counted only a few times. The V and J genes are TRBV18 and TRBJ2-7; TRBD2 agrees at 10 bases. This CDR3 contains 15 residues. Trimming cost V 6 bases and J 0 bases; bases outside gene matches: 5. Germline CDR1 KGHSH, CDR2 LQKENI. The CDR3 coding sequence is TGTGCCAGCTCTGCAACTAGCGGGACCTCCTACGAGCAGTACTTC. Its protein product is CASSATSGTSYEQYF.

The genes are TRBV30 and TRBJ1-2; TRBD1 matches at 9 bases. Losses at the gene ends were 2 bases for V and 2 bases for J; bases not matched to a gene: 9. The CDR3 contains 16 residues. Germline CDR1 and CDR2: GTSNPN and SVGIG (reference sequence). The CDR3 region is CAWSNLGTGWNYGYTF. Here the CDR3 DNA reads TGTGCCTGGAGTAACTTGGGGACAGGGTGGAACTATGGCTACACCTTC. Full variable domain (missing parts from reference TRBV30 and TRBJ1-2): SQTIHQWPATLVQPVGSPLSLECTVEGTSNPNLYWYRQAAGRGLQLLFYSVGIGQISSEVPQNLSASRPQDRQFILSSKKLLLSDSGFYLCAWSNLGTGWNYGYTFGSGTRLTVV.

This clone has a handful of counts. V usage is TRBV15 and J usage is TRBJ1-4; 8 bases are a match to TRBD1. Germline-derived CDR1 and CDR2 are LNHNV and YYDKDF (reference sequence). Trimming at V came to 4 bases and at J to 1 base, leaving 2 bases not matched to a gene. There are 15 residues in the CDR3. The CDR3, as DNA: TGTGCCACCAGCACCGACAGGGGAACTAATGAAAAACTGTTTTTT. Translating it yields CATSTDRGTNEKLFF.

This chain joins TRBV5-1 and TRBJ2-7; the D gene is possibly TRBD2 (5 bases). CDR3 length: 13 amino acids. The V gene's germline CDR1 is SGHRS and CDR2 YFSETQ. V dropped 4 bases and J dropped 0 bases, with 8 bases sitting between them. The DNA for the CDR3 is TGCGCCAGCAGCGAGGGTAGCTCCTACGAGCAGTACTTC. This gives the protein CASSEGSSYEQYF.

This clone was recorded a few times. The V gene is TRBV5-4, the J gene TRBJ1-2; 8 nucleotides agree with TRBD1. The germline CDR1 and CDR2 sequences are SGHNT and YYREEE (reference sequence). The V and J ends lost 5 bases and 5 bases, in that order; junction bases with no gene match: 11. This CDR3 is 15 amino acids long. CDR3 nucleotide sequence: TGTGCCAGCAGTGAGGTGGACAGGGCCGGGTATGGCTACACCTTC. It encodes CASSEVDRAGYGYTF.

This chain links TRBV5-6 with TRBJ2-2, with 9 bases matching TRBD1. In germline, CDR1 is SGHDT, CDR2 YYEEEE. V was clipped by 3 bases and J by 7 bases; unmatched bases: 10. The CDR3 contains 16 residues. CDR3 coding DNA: TGTGCCAGCAGCTCCACGGACAGGGGAGAGATCGGGGAGCTGTTTTTT. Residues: CASSSTDRGEIGELFF.

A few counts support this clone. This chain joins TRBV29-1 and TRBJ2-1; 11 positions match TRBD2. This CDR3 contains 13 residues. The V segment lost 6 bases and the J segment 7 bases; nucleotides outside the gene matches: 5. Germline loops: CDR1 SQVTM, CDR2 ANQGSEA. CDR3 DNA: TGCAGCGTAGGGACTAGCGGACTTAATGAGCAGTTCTTC. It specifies CSVGTSGLNEQFF.

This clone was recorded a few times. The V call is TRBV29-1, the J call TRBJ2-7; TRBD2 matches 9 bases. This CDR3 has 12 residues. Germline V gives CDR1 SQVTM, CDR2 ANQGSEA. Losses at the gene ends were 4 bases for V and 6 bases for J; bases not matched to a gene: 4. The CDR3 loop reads CSVGGRATEQYF. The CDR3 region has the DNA TGCAGCGTTGGCGGGAGGGCCACCGAGCAGTACTTC.

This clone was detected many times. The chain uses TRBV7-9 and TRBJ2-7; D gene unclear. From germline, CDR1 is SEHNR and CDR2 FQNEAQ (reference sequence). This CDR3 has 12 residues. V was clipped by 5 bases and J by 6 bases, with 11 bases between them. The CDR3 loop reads CASSQIRGEQYF. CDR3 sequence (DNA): TGTGCCAGCAGCCAGATCCGAGGCGAGCAGTACTTC.

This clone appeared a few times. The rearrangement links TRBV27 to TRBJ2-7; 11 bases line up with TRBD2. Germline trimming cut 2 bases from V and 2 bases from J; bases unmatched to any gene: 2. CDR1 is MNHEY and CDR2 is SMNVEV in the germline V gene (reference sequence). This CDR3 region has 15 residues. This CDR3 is CASSLTTSGTYEQYF. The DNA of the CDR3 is TGTGCCAGCAGTTTAACGACTAGCGGGACCTACGAGCAGTACTTC.

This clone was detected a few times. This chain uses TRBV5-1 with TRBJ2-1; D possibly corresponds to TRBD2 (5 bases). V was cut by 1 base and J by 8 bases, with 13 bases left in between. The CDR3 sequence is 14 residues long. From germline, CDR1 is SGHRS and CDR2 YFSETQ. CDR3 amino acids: CASSLSLAEDEQFF. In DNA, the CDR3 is TGCGCCAGCAGCTTGAGCCTAGCAGAGGATGAGCAGTTCTTC.